This record looks at one T cell receptor (beta chain) sequence and its context. Sequenced by immunoSEQ multiplex PCR; TCRdb stores in-frame clones only, minus some. The sample lists under 5,500 clones, roughly 50% occurring once. This record belongs to a study of neoadjuvant anti-PD-1 for oral cavity cancer. Turning to the study itself: Patients without progression got a fourth dose around day 43.

This material consisted of tumor tissue, taken before nivolumab (anti-PD-1) treatment. The sequence derives from a person between 40 and 80 years old with oral cavity squamous cell carcinoma.

As DNA, the CDR3 is TGTGCCTGGCTCCCCGGGGGGGTGAACACTGAAGCTTTCTTT. Amino acids: CAWLPGGVNTEAFF. The rearrangement joins TRBV30 to TRBJ1-1; D is possibly TRBD1 (5 bases). CDR1 GTSNPN and CDR2 SVGIG come from the germline V gene (reference sequence). The V end lost 5 bases, the J end lost 0 bases, and 13 bases lay between the germline ends. The CDR3 loop spans 14 amino acids.